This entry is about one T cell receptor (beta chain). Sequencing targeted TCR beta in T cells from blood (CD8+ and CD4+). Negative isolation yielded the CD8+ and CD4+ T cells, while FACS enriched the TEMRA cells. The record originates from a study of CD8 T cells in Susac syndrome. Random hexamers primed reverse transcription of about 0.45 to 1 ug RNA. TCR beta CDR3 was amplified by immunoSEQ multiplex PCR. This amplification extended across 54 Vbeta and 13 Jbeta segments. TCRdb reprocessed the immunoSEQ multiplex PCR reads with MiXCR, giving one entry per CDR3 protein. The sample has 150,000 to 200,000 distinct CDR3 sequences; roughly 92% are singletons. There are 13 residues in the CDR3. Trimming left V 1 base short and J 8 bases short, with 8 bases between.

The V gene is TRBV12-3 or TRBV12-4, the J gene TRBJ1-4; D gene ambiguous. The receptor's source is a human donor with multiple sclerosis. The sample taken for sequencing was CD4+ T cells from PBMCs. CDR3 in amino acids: CASSLGLTEKLFF. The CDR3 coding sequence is TGTGCCAGCAGTTTAGGGCTGACCGAAAAACTGTTTTTT.